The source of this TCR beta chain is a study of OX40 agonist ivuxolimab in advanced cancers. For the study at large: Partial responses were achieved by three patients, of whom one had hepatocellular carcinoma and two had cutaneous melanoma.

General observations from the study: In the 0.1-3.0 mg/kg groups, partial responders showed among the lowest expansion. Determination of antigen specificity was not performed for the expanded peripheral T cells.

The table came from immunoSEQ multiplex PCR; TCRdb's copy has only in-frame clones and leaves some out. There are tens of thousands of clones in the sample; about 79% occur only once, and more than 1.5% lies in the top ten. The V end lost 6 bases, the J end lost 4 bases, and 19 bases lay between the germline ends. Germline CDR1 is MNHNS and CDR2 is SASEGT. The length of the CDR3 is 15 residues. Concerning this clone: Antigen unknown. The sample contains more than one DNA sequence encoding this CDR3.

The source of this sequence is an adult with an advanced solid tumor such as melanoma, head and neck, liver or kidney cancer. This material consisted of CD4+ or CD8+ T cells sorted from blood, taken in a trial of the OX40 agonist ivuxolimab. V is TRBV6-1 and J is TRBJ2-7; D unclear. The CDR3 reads CASRPEDRQWYEQYF. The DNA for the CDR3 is TGTGCCAGCAGGCCAGAGGACCGCCAGTGGTACGAGCAGTACTTC.